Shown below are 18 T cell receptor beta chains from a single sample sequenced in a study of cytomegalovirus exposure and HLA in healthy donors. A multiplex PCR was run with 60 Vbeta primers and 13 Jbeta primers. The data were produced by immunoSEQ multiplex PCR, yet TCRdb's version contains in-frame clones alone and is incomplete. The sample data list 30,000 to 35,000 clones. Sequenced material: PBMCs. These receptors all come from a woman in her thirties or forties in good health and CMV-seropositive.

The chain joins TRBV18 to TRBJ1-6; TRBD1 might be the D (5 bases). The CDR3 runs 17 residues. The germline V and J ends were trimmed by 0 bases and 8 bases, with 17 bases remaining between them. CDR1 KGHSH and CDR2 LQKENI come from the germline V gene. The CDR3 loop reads CASSPPILTVSDSPLHF. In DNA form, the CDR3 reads TGTGCCAGCTCACCACCAATCCTGACAGTCAGTGATTCACCCCTCCACTTT.

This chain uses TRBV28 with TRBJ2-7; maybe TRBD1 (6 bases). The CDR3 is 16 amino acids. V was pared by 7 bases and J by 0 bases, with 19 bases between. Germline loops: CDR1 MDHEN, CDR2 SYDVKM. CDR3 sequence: CASIPTPGHFSYEQYF. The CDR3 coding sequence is TGTGCCAGCATTCCCACTCCGGGACACTTCTCCTACGAGCAGTACTTC.

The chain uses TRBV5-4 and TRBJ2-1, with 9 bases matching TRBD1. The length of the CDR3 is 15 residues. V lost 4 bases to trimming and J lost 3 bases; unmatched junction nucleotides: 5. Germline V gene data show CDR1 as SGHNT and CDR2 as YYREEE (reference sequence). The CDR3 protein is CASSTPGQGYNEQFF. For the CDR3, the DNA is TGTGCCAGCAGCACCCCGGGACAGGGCTACAATGAGCAGTTCTTC. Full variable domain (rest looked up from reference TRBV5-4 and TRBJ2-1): ETGVTQSPTHLIKTRGQQVTLRCSSQSGHNTVSWYQQALGQGPQFIFQYYREEENGRGNFPPRFSGLQFPNYSSELNVNALELDDSALYLCASSTPGQGYNEQFFGPGTRLTVL.

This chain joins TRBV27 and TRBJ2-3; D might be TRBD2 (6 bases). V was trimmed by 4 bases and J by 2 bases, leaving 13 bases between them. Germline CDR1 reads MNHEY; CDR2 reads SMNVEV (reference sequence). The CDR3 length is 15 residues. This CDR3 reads CASSSAGRFTDTQYF. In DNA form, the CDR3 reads TGTGCCAGCAGTTCCGCCGGGAGATTCACAGATACGCAGTATTTT.

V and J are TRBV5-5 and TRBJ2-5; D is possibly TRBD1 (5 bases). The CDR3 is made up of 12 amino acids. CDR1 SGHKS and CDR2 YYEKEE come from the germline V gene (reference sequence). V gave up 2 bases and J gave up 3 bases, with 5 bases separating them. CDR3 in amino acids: CASSFREETQYF. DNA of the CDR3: TGTGCCAGCAGCTTCAGGGAAGAGACCCAGTACTTC.

The CDR3 region has the DNA TGTGCCAGCAGTGATACAGGGGCGGGCAATGAGCAGTTCTTC. Protein product: CASSDTGAGNEQFF. This chain joins TRBV2 and TRBJ2-1; 7 bases fit TRBD1. Looked up from germline, CDR1 is SNHLY and CDR2 is FYNNEI. J lost 6 bases, V lost 3 bases, and 5 bases had no gene match. CDR3 size: 14 residues.

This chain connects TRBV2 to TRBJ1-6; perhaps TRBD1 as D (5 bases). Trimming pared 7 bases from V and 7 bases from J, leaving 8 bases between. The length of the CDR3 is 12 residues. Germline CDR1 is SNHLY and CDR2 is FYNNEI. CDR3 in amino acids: CASKGMNSPLHF. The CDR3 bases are TGTGCCAGCAAGGGGATGAATTCACCCCTCCACTTT.

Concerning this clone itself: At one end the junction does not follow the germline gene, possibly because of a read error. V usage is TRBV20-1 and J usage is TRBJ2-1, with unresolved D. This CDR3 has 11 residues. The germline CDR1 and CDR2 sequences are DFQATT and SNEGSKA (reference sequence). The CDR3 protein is CSASVFQEFIF. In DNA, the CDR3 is TGCAGTGCTAGCGTCTTCCAGGAATTTATCTTC.

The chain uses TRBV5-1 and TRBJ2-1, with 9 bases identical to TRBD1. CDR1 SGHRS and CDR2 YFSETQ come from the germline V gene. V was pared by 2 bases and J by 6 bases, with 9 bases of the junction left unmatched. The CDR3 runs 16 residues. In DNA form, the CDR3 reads TGCGCCAGCAGCTTTTGGAGGGGGACAGGGTCCAATGAGCAGTTCTTC. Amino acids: CASSFWRGTGSNEQFF.

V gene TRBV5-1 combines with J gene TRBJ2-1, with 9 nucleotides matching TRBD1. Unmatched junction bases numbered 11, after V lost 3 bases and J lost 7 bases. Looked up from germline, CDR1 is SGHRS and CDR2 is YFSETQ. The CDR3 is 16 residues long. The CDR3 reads CASSSRTGAWGNEQFF. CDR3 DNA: TGCGCCAGCAGCTCGCGGACAGGGGCTTGGGGTAATGAGCAGTTCTTC.

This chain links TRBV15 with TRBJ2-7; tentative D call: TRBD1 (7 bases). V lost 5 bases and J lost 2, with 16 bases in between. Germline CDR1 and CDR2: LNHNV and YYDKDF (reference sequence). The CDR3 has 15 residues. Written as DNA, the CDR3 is TGTGCCACCAGCCCAGGGGGAGGACAGACCTACGAGCAGTACTTC. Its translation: CATSPGGGQTYEQYF.

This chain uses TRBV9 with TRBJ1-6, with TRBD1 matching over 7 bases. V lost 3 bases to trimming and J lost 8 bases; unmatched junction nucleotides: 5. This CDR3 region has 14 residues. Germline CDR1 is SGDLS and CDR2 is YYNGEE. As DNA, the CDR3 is TGTGCCAGCAGCGCGACAGGGTTCGATTCACCCCTCCACTTT. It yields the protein CASSATGFDSPLHF.

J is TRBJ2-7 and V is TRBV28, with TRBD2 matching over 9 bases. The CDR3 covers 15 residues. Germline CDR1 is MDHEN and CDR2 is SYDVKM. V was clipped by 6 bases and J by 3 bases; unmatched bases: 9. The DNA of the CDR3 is TGTGCCAGCAGGCTGCGGGGGGGTCTCGTCTACGAGCAGTACTTC. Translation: CASRLRGGLVYEQYF.

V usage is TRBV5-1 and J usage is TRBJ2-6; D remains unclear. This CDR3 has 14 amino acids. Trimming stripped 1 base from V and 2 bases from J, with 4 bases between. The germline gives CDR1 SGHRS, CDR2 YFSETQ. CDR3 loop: CASSLTAGANVLTF. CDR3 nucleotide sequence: TGCGCCAGCAGCTTGACAGCTGGGGCCAACGTCCTGACTTTC.

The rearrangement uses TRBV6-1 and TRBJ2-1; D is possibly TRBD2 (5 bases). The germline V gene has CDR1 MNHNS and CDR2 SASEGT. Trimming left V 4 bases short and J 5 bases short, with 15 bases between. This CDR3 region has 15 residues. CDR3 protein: CASSVEGKGDNEQFF. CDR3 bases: TGTGCCAGCAGTGTTGAGGGAAAGGGTGACAATGAGCAGTTCTTC.

CDR3 bases: TGTGCCAGCAGCCCGGACAGAAACTATGGCTACACCTTC. Protein sequence: CASSPDRNYGYTF. The V call is TRBV7-8, the J call TRBJ1-2; D possibly corresponds to TRBD1 (6 bases). Germline V gene data show CDR1 as SGHVS and CDR2 as FQNEAQ. The length of the CDR3 is 13 residues. Trimming removed 5 bases from V and 2 bases from J, with 9 bases in between.

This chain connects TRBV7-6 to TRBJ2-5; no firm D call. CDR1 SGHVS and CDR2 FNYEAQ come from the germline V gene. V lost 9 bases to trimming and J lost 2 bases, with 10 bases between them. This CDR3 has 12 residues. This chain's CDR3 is CASAALQETQYF. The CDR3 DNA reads TGTGCCAGTGCGGCCCTGCAAGAGACCCAGTACTTC.

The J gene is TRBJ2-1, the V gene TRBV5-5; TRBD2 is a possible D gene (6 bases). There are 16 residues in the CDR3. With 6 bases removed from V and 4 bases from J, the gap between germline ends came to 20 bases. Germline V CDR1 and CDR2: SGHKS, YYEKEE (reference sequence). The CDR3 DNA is TGTGCCAGCACAGTAACCCCGGGACTTAAGTACAATGAGCAGTTCTTC. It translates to CASTVTPGLKYNEQFF.